This T cell receptor (beta chain) was obtained from a study of shared clonotypes between healthy human individuals (dated by TCRdb to the early 2020s). Study-wide context: The cohort comprised a couple of women and a few men aged 18 to 49 years. Between about 0.9 and 10 billion PBMCs per donor were obtained by leukapheresis. To estimate repertoire size and how much clonotype sharing occurs between individuals, the study deeply sequenced the blood TCR repertoires of about five healthy adults. For each donor, CD4 naive and CD4 memory were each given three plates, CD8 naive was given two plates, and CD8 memory was given one plate. To increase sequencing depth and limit assay-specific biases, TCR repertoire library preparation and sequencing were carried out by different laboratories using diverse techniques. What the study reported, not specific to this receptor: Across a few donors, around 5.4% of naive CD4, roughly 3.5% of naive CD8, approximately 2.5% of memory CD4, and roughly 0.41% of memory CD8 clonotypes were shared. Compared with non-shared clonotypes, the clonotypes found in all four sorted-subset donors had higher generation probabilities. The small number of donors limited the genetic and exposure-history diversity represented. Incomplete sequencing was indicated by rarefaction of sorted-subset datasets, despite the large sequencing depth. Pairwise subsampling led to the expectation that sequencing depth would affect the degree of clonotype sharing among donors. Sampling was restricted to blood, and TCR repertoires in tissues likely differ from the TCR repertoires found in blood. Naive subsets generally had larger estimated clonotype richness than memory subsets did.

The donors were healthy, HIV-negative adults who had no recently reported acute infections or vaccinations. Every donor was a Caucasian adult living in Nashville, Tennessee, USA. Magnetic negative selection was used to enrich CD4+ T cells, after which naive cells were positively selected on CD45RA and the negative fraction became the memory subset. Blood was collected by leukapheresis, and PBMCs were isolated by Ficoll-Histopaque density gradient centrifugation and then cryopreserved in liquid nitrogen vapor phase. Analytical flow cytometry was used to check the purity and quantity of each magnetically sorted T cell population. Genomic DNA was isolated from every sorted fraction and measured by UV absorbance on a Nanodrop 2000c. A word on this clone: Its antigen remains undetermined. There are no base qualities to consult, and no much larger clone falls within one base. This CDR3 is also generated by other DNA sequences in the sample.

TCR CDR3 regions were amplified from genomic DNA by multiplex PCR using the deep immunoSEQ assay. Extracted genomic DNA from each cell subset was spread evenly across all wells of several immunoSEQ 96-well plates, with each plate serving as a replicate. For sorted subsets, about 200 ng genomic DNA, equal to 30,000 to 35,000 T cell genomes, was loaded into each replicate PCR. Purified libraries were quantified with a Qubit 3.0 fluorometer, sized on a Bioanalyzer 2100, and re-quantified with the KAPA Library Quantification kit. Every immunoSEQ 96-well plate was sequenced on a separate single-read 150-cycle Illumina NextSeq 550 flow cell. The authors' analysis ran thus. Because the immunoSEQ output included only junctional sequences and no quality scores, the filtering could not be the same as the filtering used for full-length reads. To assign V/J genes and CDR3, sequences were annotated using PyIR, a Python wrapper for IgBLAST v1.9, with IMGT germline references. Any read was removed if the V/J assignment was weak (E-value above 1e-6), the CDR3 was missing, or the read contained stop codons, out-of-frame junctions, or ambiguous translated residues. V3J clonotypes were defined as sequences sharing the same inferred V gene, J gene, and CDR3 amino acid sequence. The percentage overlap between two repertoires was calculated by dividing the number of shared unique clonotypes by the size of the smaller repertoire. RTK rarefaction, the Chao1 estimator, and Recon v2.1 estimates of unobserved clonotypes were used to assess repertoire richness. Generation probabilities for all TCRbeta clonotypes obtained by the gDNA method from a handful of donors were computed using OLGA. The source is immuneACCESS, and TCRdb retained only in-frame sequences with V and J called. Part of the clones is not carried over; for the studies checked, unresolved V genes explain less than half of this, and the remainder is unexplained. The V and J calls and clone size were taken over from that table, and D and trimming were inferred from the DNA. Within this sample are some 2,500,000 clones, with more than 85% of them counted one time only. Around 0.4% of the sample belongs to the ten largest clones.

The CDR3 has 14 amino acids, counting the end cysteine and phenylalanine. The entry retains the CDR3 DNA only, 42 bases that are in frame from base 1. V gives up 4 bases and J gives up 2 bases, and the segment between their germline ends measures 12 bases. From the germline V gene, CDR1 is SGHRS and CDR2 is YFSETQ. Sequencing used naive CD4+ T cells from PBMCs. The cell subset or site label on this specimen signifies: CD45RA+ positively selected. The receptor's source is a man between 18 and 35 years old in good health. Some clones in this sample may be carry-over from other donors' samples. In this chain, TRBV5-1 is recombined with TRBJ1-2; matching of 5 bases hints at TRBD1 as the D gene. Here the CDR3 is given as CASSPTTANYGYTF. At the DNA level, the sequence is TGCGCCAGCAGCCCGACGACAGCGAACTATGGCTACACCTTC.